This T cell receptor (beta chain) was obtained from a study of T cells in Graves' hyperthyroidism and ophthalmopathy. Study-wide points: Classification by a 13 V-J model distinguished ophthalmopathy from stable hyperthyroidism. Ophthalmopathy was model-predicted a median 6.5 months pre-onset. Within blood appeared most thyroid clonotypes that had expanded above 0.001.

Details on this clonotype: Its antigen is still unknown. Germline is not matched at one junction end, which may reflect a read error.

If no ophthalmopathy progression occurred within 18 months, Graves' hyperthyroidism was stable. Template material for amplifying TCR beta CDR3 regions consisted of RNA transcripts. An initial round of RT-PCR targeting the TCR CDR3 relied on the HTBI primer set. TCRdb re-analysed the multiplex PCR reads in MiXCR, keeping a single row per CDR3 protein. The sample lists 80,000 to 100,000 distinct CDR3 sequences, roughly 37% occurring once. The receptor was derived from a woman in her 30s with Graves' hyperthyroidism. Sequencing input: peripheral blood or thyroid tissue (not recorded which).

The CDR3, as DNA: TGTGCCAGCAGTTACGCGGGAGGAGGCACGGATACGCAGTATTTT. It is translated as CASSYAGGGTDTQYF. The genes are TRBV6-2 or TRBV6-3 and TRBJ2-3, with 8 bases fitting TRBD2. The length of the CDR3 is 15 residues. Germline V gene sequence: CDR1 MNHEY, CDR2 SVGEGT.